The entry that follows covers one TCR beta chain sequence. The specificity of this receptor is unknown. Base qualities are not provided; no much larger clone lies one nucleotide away. These data come from a study of blood T cell repertoires in COVID-19 (dated by TCRdb to the early 2020s). About the full investigation: Samples from collaborators originated in the United States, Italy and Spain and spanned both the acute and convalescent phases of COVID-19. The prospective study material was composed of cDNA or gDNA derived from T cells, B-cell-depleted T cells, or PBMCs. Subjects who had been exposed to COVID-19, were actively infected with it, or had recovered from it provided the deeply sampled blood TCRbeta repertoires that made up the dataset. A freely available public database, intended as a resource for researchers studying the immune response to SARS-CoV-2, is where the repertoires were released. The samples were drawn from two sources: the first 160 participants of the ongoing ImmuneRACE study, and 950 to 1,500 subjects contributed by 6 global collaborators. Nearly every sample came with metadata listing a de-identified subject ID, COVID-19 status, age in years and sex. Where available, HLA class I and class II types were obtained from metadata supplied by the sample provider rather than from assay-based typing.

From the cysteine through the phenylalanine, the CDR3 covers 18 amino acids. The sequence is cut down to CDR3 DNA, 54 bases in frame from base 1. V sheds 1 base and J sheds 0 bases, leaving 15 bases between their ends. The germline V gene provides CDR1 SGHTA and CDR2 FQGTGA. Study-wide conclusions, independent of this receptor: The quantity of clinical and demographic metadata differed by source and by participant and was supplied without curation.

TCRbeta CDR3 regions were amplified from genomic DNA by means of the immunoSEQ Assay, a bias-controlled multiplex PCR. From the authors' description of their analysis: The number of nucleated cells in each sample was estimated from the amplification of reference gene primers within the assay. Sequence reads were collapsed and filtered to measure the absolute abundance of every unique TCRbeta CDR3 rearrangement. Productive Simpson clonality was computed per sample as the square root of Simpson's diversity index over productive rearrangements. In TCRdb, the immuneACCESS table is reduced to in-frame sequences with V and J assigned. These tables do not hold every clone; where another copy was compared, an unresolved V gene accounts for under half, and the others remain unexplained. The DNA was the basis for D and trimming; V, J and clone size are from that table. A total of under 350,000 clones appear in this sample, 89% of them only once. The biggest ten clones account for 1.5% to 2% of the sample.

Participants in the prospective study were enrolled through a virtual design, were aged 18 to 89 years, and lived in some 24 United States geographic areas. Cohort assignment in the prospective study relied on participant-reported clinical history from a screening survey and a study questionnaire. Recovered participants in ImmuneRACE Cohort 3 were defined by two consecutive negative NP/OP PCR tests, clearance by a healthcare professional, or resolution of symptoms. In the prospective study, whole blood, serum and a nasopharyngeal or oropharyngeal swab were collected from each participant by mobile phlebotomists. Participants in the prospective study had the option to provide additional blood draws and questionnaires over an approximately 2-month period. Before DNA extraction, prospective study blood samples were shipped either frozen or at room temperature.

This receptor was taken from a woman aged 40 to 50 who had recovered from COVID-19. Sequenced input: PBMCs or T cells enriched from blood (not recorded which). The sequence links TRBV7-3 to TRBJ2-2; the D region possibly corresponds to TRBD1 (5 bases align). The nucleotides are TGTGCCAGCAGCTTAATGGCAGGGAACCCCTCGAACACCGGGGAGCTGTTTTTT. Its amino acids are CASSLMAGNPSNTGELFF.